This is a list of T cell receptor beta chains from one sample in a study of T cells in Graves' hyperthyroidism and ophthalmopathy. MiXCR, applied by TCRdb to the multiplex PCR reads, yields one record per CDR3 protein. The data show some 570,000 distinct CDR3 sequences, roughly 17% seen once. The sequencing input was blood. The receptors originated from a woman under 30 with Graves' ophthalmopathy. CDR3s include the opening cysteine and the closing phenylalanine or tryptophan. Each record gives: D gene, clone size, V gene, J gene, CDR3 protein, CDR3 DNA. The D gene is left open where the match is weak. Not every row has a clone size; where given, it reads once, few, many or a size class.

-	-	TRBV4-3	TRBJ2-7	CASSTSMTGPYEQYF	TGCGCCAGCAGCACATCCATGACAGGCCCCTACGAGCAGTACTTC
TRBD2	few	TRBV6-5	TRBJ2-2	CASSYSKGLAGINTGELFF	TGTGCCAGCAGTTACTCGAAGGGACTAGCGGGAATAAACACCGGGGAGCTGTTTTTT
-	-	TRBV9	TRBJ1-1	CASSPEGSGTEAFF	TGTGCCAGCAGCCCCGAGGGTTCGGGCACTGAAGCTTTCTTT
TRBD1	few	TRBV5-1	TRBJ1-2	CASSGTTGNYGYTF	TGCGCCAGCAGCGGGACGACAGGGAACTATGGCTACACCTTC
-	many	TRBV6-1	TRBJ1-2	CASSQRDGLNYGYTF	TGTGCCAGCAGCCAACGGGACGGACTTAACTATGGCTACACCTTC
-	-	TRBV6-6	TRBJ2-3	CASSYSKGGTDTQYF	TGTGCCAGCAGTTACTCGAAAGGGGGCACAGATACGCAGTATTTT
TRBD1	many	TRBV12-3/TRBV12-4	TRBJ1-1	CASSWADRDWTEAFF	TGTGCCAGCAGTTGGGCCGACAGGGATTGGACTGAAGCTTTCTTT
-	-	TRBV5-1	TRBJ1-3	CASSPGDRNTIYF	TGCGCCAGCAGTCCGGGGGATAGAAACACCATATATTTT
-	-	TRBV7-8	TRBJ2-5	CASSSPGPLRETQYF	TGTGCCAGCAGCTCTCCGGGACCCCTCCGGGAGACCCAGTACTTC
TRBD2	many	TRBV5-1	TRBJ2-3	CANPTAGFTDTQYF	TGCGCCAACCCAACAGCGGGGTTCACAGATACGCAGTATTTT
-	many	TRBV30	TRBJ1-5	CAWSSPGNSNQPQHF	TGTGCCTGGAGTTCCCCAGGGAATAGCAATCAGCCCCAGCATTTT
-	few	TRBV15	TRBJ1-2	CATSRDRLAPYGYTF	TGTGCCACCAGCAGAGATCGCCTCGCCCCCTATGGCTACACCTTC
-	once	TRBV19	TRBJ2-3	CASSIGGRRTDTQYF	TGTGCCAGTAGTATCGGAGGGAGGCGCACAGATACGCAGTATTTT
TRBD1	-	TRBV6-7	TRBJ1-3	CASITDRAYCSGNTIYF	TGTGCCAGCATTACGGACAGGGCGTATTGTTCTGGAAACACCATATATTTT
-	many	TRBV9	TRBJ1-1	CASSRGGEAFF	TGTGCCAGCAGCCGTGGAGGTGAAGCTTTCTTT
TRBD1	many	TRBV30	TRBJ2-5	CAGDRGFAETQYF	TGTGCCGGTGACAGGGGATTCGCAGAGACCCAGTACTTC
-	-	TRBV28	TRBJ1-5	CASSFSRDQPQHF	TGTGCCAGCAGTTTCTCGAGGGATCAGCCCCAGCATTTT
-	many	TRBV12-3/TRBV12-4	TRBJ2-7	CASSLGQGLDPSEQYF	TGTGCCAGCAGTTTAGGGCAGGGACTTGATCCCTCCGAGCAGTACTTC
TRBD2	-	TRBV20-1	TRBJ2-3	CSAVAGQSTDTQYF	TGCAGTGCGGTAGCGGGGCAGAGCACAGATACGCAGTATTTT
-	many	TRBV5-1	TRBJ1-2	CASRTAYGYTF	TGCGCCAGCAGGACAGCCTATGGCTACACCTTC
TRBD2	-	TRBV27	TRBJ2-7	CASSTGLAGVHSYEQYF	TGTGCCAGCAGCACCGGACTAGCGGGGGTCCACTCCTACGAGCAGTACTTC
-	few	TRBV4-3	TRBJ1-6	CASSQDSNSPLHF	TGCGCCAGCAGCCAAGACAGTAATTCACCCCTCCACTTT
TRBD1	many	TRBV7-8	TRBJ1-5	CASSEFGQGRNQPQHF	TGTGCCAGCAGCGAATTCGGACAGGGAAGGAATCAGCCCCAGCATTTT
-	few	TRBV24-1	TRBJ1-2	CATSDLQGHGYTF	TGTGCCACCAGTGATTTGCAGGGGCATGGCTACACCTTC
TRBD1	few	TRBV30	TRBJ2-7	CAWSPTGTAAYEQYF	TGTGCCTGGAGTCCCACCGGGACAGCAGCCTACGAGCAGTACTTC
TRBD1	few	TRBV6-1	TRBJ2-4	CASSPGTGGFPDGNIQYF	TGTGCCAGCAGCCCCGGGACAGGGGGCTTCCCCGACGGAAACATTCAGTACTTC
-	-	TRBV2	TRBJ2-5	CASSEALQGGETQYF	TGTGCCAGCAGTGAAGCGCTGCAGGGGGGAGAGACCCAGTACTTC
-	-	TRBV5-6	TRBJ2-7	CASSYPLAEGEEQYF	TGTGCCAGCAGCTACCCGCTCGCGGAAGGGGAGGAGCAGTACTTC
TRBD2	-	TRBV27	TRBJ2-7	CASSLIGPLAGGIYEQYF	TGTGCCAGCAGTTTAATTGGTCCTCTAGCGGGGGGTATCTACGAGCAGTACTTC
-	many	TRBV30	TRBJ1-1	CAWSADNTEAFF	TGTGCCTGGAGTGCAGATAACACTGAAGCTTTCTTT
TRBD1	many	TRBV18	TRBJ1-1	CASSPTAGQGAEAFF	TGTGCCAGCTCACCCACGGCCGGGCAGGGGGCTGAAGCTTTCTTT
TRBD1	many	TRBV6-1	TRBJ2-5	CASRPDRVYQETQYF	TGTGCCAGCAGGCCCGACAGGGTCTACCAAGAGACCCAGTACTTC
-	few	TRBV6-1	TRBJ1-4	CASIPSPPGREKLFF	TGTGCCAGCATACCCAGTCCCCCGGGACGTGAAAAACTGTTTTTT
-	many	TRBV20-1	TRBJ2-5	CSATLGPETQYF	TGCAGTGCAACCCTAGGCCCAGAGACCCAGTACTTC
-	many	TRBV6-1	TRBJ2-4	CASSQGWGEALNIQYF	TGTGCCAGCAGTCAGGGTTGGGGGGAGGCCCTGAACATTCAGTACTTC
-	many	TRBV30	TRBJ1-1	CAWRGGRNTEAFF	TGTGCCTGGAGAGGCGGTAGAAACACTGAAGCTTTCTTT
TRBD1	few	TRBV19	TRBJ2-2	CASKQQTPGGTGELFF	TGTGCCAGTAAACAACAAACCCCAGGGGGCACCGGGGAGCTGTTTTTT
-	many	TRBV5-1	TRBJ2-1	CASSPQARVEQFF	TGCGCCAGCAGCCCACAAGCCAGGGTGGAGCAGTTCTTC
TRBD1	many	TRBV27	TRBJ2-7	CASSLNQGTGGSYEQYF	TGTGCCAGCAGTCTCAACCAGGGGACAGGGGGGTCCTACGAGCAGTACTTC
TRBD1	few	TRBV20-1	TRBJ1-1	CSARRQGPNTEAFF	TGCAGTGCCAGAAGACAGGGACCGAACACTGAAGCTTTCTTT